The entry below gives a single TCR beta chain sequence along with its context. The Seattle patients joined while their infection was active and were tracked longitudinally afterward. Authors' processing steps: Amplification with reference gene primers provided the estimates of nucleated cell counts. Assay used: immunoSEQ multiplex PCR; TCRdb lists only in-frame clones, some missing. Clone size and the V and J calls come from that table; the DNA yielded D and trimming. In the table there are 150,000 to 200,000 clones, roughly 92% of which are singletons. This record belongs to a study of blood T cell repertoires in COVID-19. On the study more broadly: Both acute and convalescent COVID-19 samples were obtained from the United States, Italy and Spain. Sources were T cells, B-cell-depleted T cells, or PBMCs; the material itself was cDNA or gDNA.

CDR1 and CDR2 from the germline V gene are MNHEY and SMNVEV (reference sequence). V was clipped by 6 bases and J by 4 bases; unmatched bases: 10. The CDR3 consists of 16 residues. V and J are TRBV27 and TRBJ2-3, with 10 bases fitting TRBD2. The specimen sequenced was peripheral blood. The sequence was collected from a man aged 30-40 years with COVID-19, enrolled during active disease. CDR3 in amino acids: CASREGSLAGADTQYF. The DNA for the CDR3 is TGTGCCAGCAGAGAAGGGAGTCTAGCGGGGGCAGATACGCAGTATTTT.